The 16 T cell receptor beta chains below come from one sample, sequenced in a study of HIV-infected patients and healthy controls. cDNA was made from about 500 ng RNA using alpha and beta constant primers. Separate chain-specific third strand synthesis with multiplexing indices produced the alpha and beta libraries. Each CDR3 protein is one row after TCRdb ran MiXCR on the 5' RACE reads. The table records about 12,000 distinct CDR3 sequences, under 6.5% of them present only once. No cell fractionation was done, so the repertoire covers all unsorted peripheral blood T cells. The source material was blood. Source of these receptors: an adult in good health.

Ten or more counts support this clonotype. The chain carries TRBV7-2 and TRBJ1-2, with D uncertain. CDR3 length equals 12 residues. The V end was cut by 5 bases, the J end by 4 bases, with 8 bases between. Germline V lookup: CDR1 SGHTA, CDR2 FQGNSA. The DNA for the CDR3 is TGTGCCAGCAGCCGATACAGCTATGGCTACACCTTC. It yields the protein CASSRYSYGYTF.

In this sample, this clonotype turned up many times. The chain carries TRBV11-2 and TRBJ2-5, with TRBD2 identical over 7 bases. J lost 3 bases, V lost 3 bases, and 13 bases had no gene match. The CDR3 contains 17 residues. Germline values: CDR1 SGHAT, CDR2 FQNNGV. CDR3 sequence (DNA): TGTGCCAGCAGCTTCGCCGGGGCTAGCGGCGTTAAAGAGACCCAGTACTTC. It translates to CASSFAGASGVKETQYF.

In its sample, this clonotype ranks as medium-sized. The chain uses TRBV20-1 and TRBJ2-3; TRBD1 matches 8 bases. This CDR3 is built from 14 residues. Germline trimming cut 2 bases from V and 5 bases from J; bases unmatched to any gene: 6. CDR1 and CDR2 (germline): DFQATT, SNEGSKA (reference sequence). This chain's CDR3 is CSARIRTGRDTQYF. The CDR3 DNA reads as TGCAGTGCTAGAATTCGGACAGGGCGAGATACGCAGTATTTT.

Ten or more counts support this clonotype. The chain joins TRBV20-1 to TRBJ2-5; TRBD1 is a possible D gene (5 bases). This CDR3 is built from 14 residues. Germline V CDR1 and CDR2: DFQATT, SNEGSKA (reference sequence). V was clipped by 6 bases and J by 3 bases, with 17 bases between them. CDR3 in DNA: TGCAGTGCCGGTTTGGTGGGGCTAGAAGAGACCCAGTACTTC. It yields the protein CSAGLVGLEETQYF.

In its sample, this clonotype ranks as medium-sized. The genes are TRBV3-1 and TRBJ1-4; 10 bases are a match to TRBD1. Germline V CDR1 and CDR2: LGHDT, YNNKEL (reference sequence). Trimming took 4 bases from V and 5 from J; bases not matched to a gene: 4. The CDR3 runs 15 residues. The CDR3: CASSRPGQGNEKLFF. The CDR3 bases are TGTGCCAGCAGCCGCCCGGGACAGGGGAATGAAAAACTGTTTTTT. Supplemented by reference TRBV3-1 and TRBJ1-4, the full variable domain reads DTAVSQTPKYLVTQMGNDKSIKCEQNLGHDTMYWYKQDSKKFLKIMFSYNNKELIINETVPNRFSPKSPDKAHLNLHINSLELGDSAVYFCASSRPGQGNEKLFFGSGTQLSVL.

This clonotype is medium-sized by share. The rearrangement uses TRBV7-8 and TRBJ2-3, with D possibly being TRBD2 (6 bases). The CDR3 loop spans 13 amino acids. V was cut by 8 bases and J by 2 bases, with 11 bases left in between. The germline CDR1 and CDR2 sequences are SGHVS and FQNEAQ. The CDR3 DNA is TGTGCCAGCCGTCGGGGGACCACAGATACGCAGTATTTT. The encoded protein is CASRRGTTDTQYF.

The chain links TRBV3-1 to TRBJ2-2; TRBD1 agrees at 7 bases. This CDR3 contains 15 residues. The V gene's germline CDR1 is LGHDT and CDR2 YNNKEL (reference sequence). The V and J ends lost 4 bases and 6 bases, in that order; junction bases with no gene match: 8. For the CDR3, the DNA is TGTGCCAGCAGCCCGACGAGGGGGCGATCCGGGGAGCTGTTTTTT. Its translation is CASSPTRGRSGELFF.

CDR3 amino acids: CASSLKRDYEQYF. In DNA form, the CDR3 reads TGTGCCAGCAGTTTGAAGAGGGACTACGAGCAGTACTTC. The chain combines TRBV27 with TRBJ2-7; maybe TRBD2 (5 bases). The length of the CDR3 is 13 residues. Germline CDR1 MNHEY, CDR2 SMNVEV (reference sequence). Trimming cost V 3 bases and J 3 bases, with 9 bases left between them.

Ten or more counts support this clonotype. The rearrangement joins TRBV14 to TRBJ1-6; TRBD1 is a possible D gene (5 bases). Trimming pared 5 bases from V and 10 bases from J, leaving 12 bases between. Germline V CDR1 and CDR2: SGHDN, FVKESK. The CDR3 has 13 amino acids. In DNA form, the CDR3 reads TGTGCCAGCAGCGGGACCCTAGGGTCACCCCTCCACTTT. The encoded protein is CASSGTLGSPLHF.

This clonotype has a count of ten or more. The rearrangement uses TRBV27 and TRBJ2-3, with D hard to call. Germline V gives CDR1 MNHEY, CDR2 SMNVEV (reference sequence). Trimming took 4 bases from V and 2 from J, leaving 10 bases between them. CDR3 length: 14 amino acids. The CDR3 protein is CASSSDWDTDTQYF. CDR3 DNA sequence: TGTGCCAGCAGTTCTGACTGGGACACAGATACGCAGTATTTT.

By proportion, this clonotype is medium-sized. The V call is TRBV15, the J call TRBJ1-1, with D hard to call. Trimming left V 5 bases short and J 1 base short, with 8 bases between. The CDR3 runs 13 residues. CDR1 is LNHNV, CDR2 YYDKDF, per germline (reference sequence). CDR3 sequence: CATSPAQNTEAFF. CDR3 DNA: TGTGCCACCAGCCCGGCACAGAACACTGAAGCTTTCTTT.

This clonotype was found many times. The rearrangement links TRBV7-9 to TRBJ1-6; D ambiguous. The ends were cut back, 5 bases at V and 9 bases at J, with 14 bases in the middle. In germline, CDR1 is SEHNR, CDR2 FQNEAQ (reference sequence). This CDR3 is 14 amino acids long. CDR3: CASSPGRTVSPLHF. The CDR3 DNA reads TGTGCCAGCAGCCCCGGGAGGACGGTTTCACCCCTCCACTTT.

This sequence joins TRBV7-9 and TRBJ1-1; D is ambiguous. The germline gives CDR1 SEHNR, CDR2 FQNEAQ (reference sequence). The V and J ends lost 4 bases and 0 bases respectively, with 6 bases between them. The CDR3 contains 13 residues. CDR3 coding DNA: TGTGCCAGCAGCTCGAACATGAACACTGAAGCTTTCTTT. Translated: CASSSNMNTEAFF.

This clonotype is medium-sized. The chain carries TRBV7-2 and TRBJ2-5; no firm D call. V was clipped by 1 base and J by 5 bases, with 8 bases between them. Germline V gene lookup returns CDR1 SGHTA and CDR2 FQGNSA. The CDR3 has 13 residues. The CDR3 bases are TGTGCCAGCAGCTTAGTACATGGGGAGACCCAGTACTTC. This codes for CASSLVHGETQYF.

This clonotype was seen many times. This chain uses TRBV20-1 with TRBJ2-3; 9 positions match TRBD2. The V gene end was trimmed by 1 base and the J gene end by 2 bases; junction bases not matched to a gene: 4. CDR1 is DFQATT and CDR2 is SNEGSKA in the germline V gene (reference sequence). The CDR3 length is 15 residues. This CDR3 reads CSARVLAGTTDTQYF. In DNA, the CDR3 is TGCAGTGCTAGAGTCCTAGCGGGGACCACAGATACGCAGTATTTT.

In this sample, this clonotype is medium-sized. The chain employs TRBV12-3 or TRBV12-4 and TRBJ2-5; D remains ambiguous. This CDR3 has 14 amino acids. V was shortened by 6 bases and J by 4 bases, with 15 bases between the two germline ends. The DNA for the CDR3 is TGTGCCAGCAGAACCGACGAGACCGGAGAGACCCAGTACTTC. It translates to CASRTDETGETQYF.